This TCR beta chain was sequenced during a study of cytomegalovirus exposure and HLA in healthy donors. Primers included in the PCR were 60 Vbeta and 13 Jbeta primers. Some clones are missing from TCRdb's copy, which holds only in-frame ones; the method was immunoSEQ multiplex PCR. The table shows 70,000 to 95,000 clones, with almost 85% occurring only once. Germline V gene data show CDR1 as MDHEN and CDR2 as SYDVKM. The CDR3 runs to 12 residues. V was pared by 5 bases and J by 6 bases, with 3 bases of the junction left unmatched. The sequence came from a woman aged 18-29 years in good health and CMV-seropositive. The sample taken for sequencing was PBMCs. The J gene is TRBJ1-1, the V gene TRBV28, with 7 bases lining up with TRBD1. Here the CDR3 reads CASSAQGAEAFF. The CDR3 bases are TGTGCCAGCAGTGCGCAGGGGGCTGAAGCTTTCTTT.